These 8 T cell receptor beta chains originate from one sample sequenced in a study of T cell responses to AZD1222 COVID-19 vaccine. The method was immunoSEQ multiplex PCR; TCRdb's version includes in-frame clones alone and lacks a portion of them. This sample yields some 130,000 clones, of which 84% are seen a single time; over 3.5% belongs to the top ten. The sample here was peripheral blood, taken on day 0 of AZD1222 vaccination. The receptors were sampled from an adult in good health.

The chain recombines TRBV4-1 with TRBJ1-1, with 7 positions matching TRBD1. CDR3 length: 13 amino acids. The V gene's germline CDR1 is MGHRA and CDR2 YSYEKL. The junction had 3 bases not matched to a gene; V was cut back by 4 bases and J by 4 bases. The CDR3 DNA reads TGCGCCAGCAGCCCGGACAGGATCACTGAAGCTTTCTTT. Its protein is CASSPDRITEAFF.

The rearrangement uses TRBV7-9 and TRBJ2-1; D remains unclear. Germline values: CDR1 SEHNR, CDR2 FQNEAQ (reference sequence). V lost 8 bases, J lost 3 bases, and 5 bases lay in between. The CDR3 covers 11 residues. CDR3 residues: CASRRYNEQFF. CDR3 DNA sequence: TGTGCCAGCCGACGCTACAATGAGCAGTTCTTC.

This clone was seen just once. The chain recombines TRBV28 with TRBJ1-5; no clear D. Trimming removed 6 bases from V and 6 bases from J, with 15 bases in between. Germline V CDR1 and CDR2: MDHEN, SYDVKM. The CDR3 runs to 14 residues. CDR3 DNA: TGTGCCAGCAGGAGTTACCTAACGGGTCAGCCCCAGCATTTT. Its translation: CASRSYLTGQPQHF.

The V and J genes are TRBV28 and TRBJ2-5; TRBD1 matches 7 bases. CDR1 is MDHEN, CDR2 SYDVKM, per germline. This CDR3 spans 16 amino acids. The J segment lost 3 bases and the V segment lost 2 bases, leaving 9 bases of the junction unmatched. DNA for the CDR3: TGTGCCAGCAGTTTAATAGGGACAGTCAAAGAAGAGACCCAGTACTTC. Translated: CASSLIGTVKEETQYF.

This CDR3 reads CASRDDRGNQPQHF. Written as DNA, the CDR3 is TGTGCCAGCAGGGATGACAGGGGAAATCAGCCCCAGCATTTT. The V and J genes are TRBV7-9 and TRBJ1-5, with 8 bases lining up with TRBD1. This CDR3 is 14 amino acids long. Germline V gene lookup returns CDR1 SEHNR and CDR2 FQNEAQ (reference sequence). Losses at the gene ends were 6 bases for V and 4 bases for J; bases not matched to a gene: 5.

V and J are TRBV28 and TRBJ1-2; 8 bases line up with TRBD1. This CDR3 region has 13 residues. Germline CDR1 and CDR2: MDHEN and SYDVKM. V shed 8 bases, J shed 5 bases, and the junction held 7 bases outside the gene matches. This CDR3 is CASQNQGAYGYTF. CDR3 nucleotide sequence: TGTGCCAGCCAAAACCAGGGGGCGTATGGCTACACCTTC.

The rearrangement joins TRBV6-1 to TRBJ1-5, with D unresolved. This CDR3 has 16 amino acids. The germline V and J ends were trimmed by 4 bases and 3 bases, with 16 bases remaining between them. CDR1 MNHNS and CDR2 SASEGT come from the germline V gene. DNA of the CDR3: TGTGCCAGCAGTGGCAAACAGATAACTCTCAATCAGCCCCAGCATTTT. It specifies CASSGKQITLNQPQHF.

The CDR3 region has the DNA TGCAGTGGGGGGTTAGGGGAATACGAGCAGTACTTC. Its translation is CSGGLGEYEQYF. This rearrangement joins TRBV29-1 to TRBJ2-7, with a weak D call TRBD2 (6 bases). This CDR3 has 12 residues. Germline assignment: CDR1 SQVTM and CDR2 ANQGSEA.